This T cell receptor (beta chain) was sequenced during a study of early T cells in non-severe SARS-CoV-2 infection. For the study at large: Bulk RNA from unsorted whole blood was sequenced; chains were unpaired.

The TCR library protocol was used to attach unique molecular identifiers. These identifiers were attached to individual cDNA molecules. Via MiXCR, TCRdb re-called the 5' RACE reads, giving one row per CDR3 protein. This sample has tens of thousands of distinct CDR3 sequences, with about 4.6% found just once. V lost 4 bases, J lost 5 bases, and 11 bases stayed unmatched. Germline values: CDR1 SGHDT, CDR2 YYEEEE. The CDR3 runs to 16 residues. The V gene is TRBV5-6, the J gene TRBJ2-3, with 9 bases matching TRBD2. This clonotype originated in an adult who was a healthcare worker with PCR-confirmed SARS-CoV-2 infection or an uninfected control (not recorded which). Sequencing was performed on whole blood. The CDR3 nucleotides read TGTGCCAGCAGCCTCCTAGCGGGAATGGACGGAGATACGCAGTATTTT. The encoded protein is CASSLLAGMDGDTQYF.